Listed here are 7 T cell receptor beta chains from one sample, sequenced in a study of T cell responses to AZD1222 COVID-19 vaccine. Sequencing used immunoSEQ multiplex PCR; TCRdb keeps in-frame clones, though not all of them. The sample contains nearly 110,000 clones, about 93% of which appear only once. Sequenced material: peripheral blood, taken on day 0 of AZD1222 vaccination. The receptor source for this set is an adult in good health.

By share of the sample, this clone is large (0.1 to 1%). This sample includes further DNA sequences coding for the same CDR3. This chain links TRBV3-1 (or the pseudogene TRBV3-2) with TRBJ1-1, with D uncertain. CDR1 LGHDT and CDR2 YNNKEL come from the germline V gene (reference sequence). V was cut by 4 bases and J by 3 bases, with 9 bases left in between. The CDR3 consists of 13 residues. This CDR3 is CASSPSTDTEAFF. Written as DNA, the CDR3 is TGTGCCAGCAGCCCCTCCACTGACACTGAAGCTTTCTTT.

This clone was recorded only once. The chain employs TRBV5-1 and TRBJ2-1, with 11 bases identical to TRBD2. This CDR3 has 17 amino acids. The V gene end was trimmed by 3 bases and the J gene end by 6 bases; junction bases not matched to a gene: 11. CDR1 SGHRS and CDR2 YFSETQ come from the germline V gene. The CDR3 region is CASSSQLAGGQVNEQFF. CDR3 coding DNA: TGCGCCAGCAGCTCGCAATTAGCGGGGGGGCAGGTCAATGAGCAGTTCTTC.

The chain links TRBV10-2 to TRBJ1-1; possibly TRBD1 for D (5 bases). The CDR3 has 14 amino acids. Germline V lookup: CDR1 WSHSY, CDR2 SAAADI. V dropped 8 bases and J dropped 2 bases, with 15 bases sitting between them. This CDR3 is CASSWDLRNTEAFF. DNA of the CDR3: TGCGCCAGCTCATGGGACTTACGAAACACTGAAGCTTTCTTT.

This chain connects TRBV11-2 to TRBJ2-7, with 7 bases that match TRBD2. Germline-derived CDR1 and CDR2 are SGHAT and FQNNGV. CDR3 length: 18 amino acids. V was clipped by 1 base and J by 0 bases; unmatched bases: 12. CDR3 coding DNA: TGTGCCAGCAGCTTAGGCCTGTGGGCTAGCGGAAACTCCTACGAGCAGTACTTC. Translation: CASSLGLWASGNSYEQYF.

V is TRBV7-2 and J is TRBJ1-6, with D possibly being TRBD1 (6 bases). CDR3 length: 17 amino acids. V shed 3 bases and J shed 7 bases, with 19 bases lying between them. Germline V gives CDR1 SGHTA, CDR2 FQGNSA. CDR3 nucleotide sequence: TGTGCCAGCAGCTTGGGGGCGGTCGGGGGCGGAAATTCACCCCTCCACTTT. Residues: CASSLGAVGGGNSPLHF.

V gene TRBV19 combines with J gene TRBJ2-2; D is unclear. The CDR3 runs 14 residues. The germline V gene encodes CDR1 LNHDA and CDR2 SQIVND (reference sequence). Trimming cost V 1 base and J 5 bases, with 8 bases left between them. The CDR3: CASSIVGFTGELFF. The CDR3 region has the DNA TGTGCCAGTAGTATAGTAGGGTTTACCGGGGAGCTGTTTTTT.

In this sample, this clone turned up a few times. This chain connects TRBV7-2 to TRBJ1-1; the D gene is possibly TRBD1 (5 bases). There are 13 residues in the CDR3. Trimming stripped 0 bases from V and 11 bases from J, with 13 bases between. Per the germline V gene, CDR1 is SGHTA and CDR2 is FQGNSA. DNA of the CDR3: TGTGCCAGCAGCTTAGCGCGGGCAGGGACGGCTTTCTTT. It specifies CASSLARAGTAFF.